This T cell receptor beta chain was recovered during a study of CD8 T cells in Susac syndrome. Sequencing of TCR beta covered CD8+ and CD4+ T cells obtained from blood. Purification of the CD8+ and CD4+ T cells relied on negative isolation, and TEMRA cells underwent FACS enrichment. An amount of RNA that ranged from roughly 0.45 to 1 ug was reverse transcribed with random hexamers. A single record per CDR3 protein comes from TCRdb applying MiXCR to the immunoSEQ multiplex PCR reads. The sample has approximately 150,000 distinct CDR3 sequences; 85% to 95% are singletons. The specimen was CD4+ T cells from PBMCs. The receptor was isolated from a human donor in good health.

The CDR3 is CASSLLGNNEQFF. The CDR3 nucleotides read TGTGCCAGCAGCTTATTGGGAAACAATGAGCAGTTCTTC. The rearrangement joins TRBV7-2 to TRBJ2-1; D call uncertain. The CDR3 length is 13 residues. Trimming took 2 bases from V and 5 from J, leaving 7 bases between them. In germline, CDR1 is SGHTA, CDR2 FQGNSA.